This T cell receptor beta chain was retrieved from a study of long-term antiretroviral therapy in people with HIV. Study details: The earliest samples came about a decade before the 2015 immediate-ART recommendation.

It was version v3.0 of the immunoSEQ assay that was run at survey level. The repertoire was sequenced with immunoSEQ multiplex PCR; TCRdb's copy has only in-frame clones and lacks some. The table has fewer than 25,000 clones, 85% to 95% seen once; the top ten hold 2% to 2.5%. Study-wide results and caveats: The study found narrower CDR3 length ranges in HIV repertoires than in controls. The clones with expansion before ART were dominant in the repertoire at all time points. Despite increasing after ART, diversity remained lower than that of transplant donor controls.

A note on this clone: Its cognate antigen is unknown.

Trimming took 6 bases from V and 0 from J; bases not matched to a gene: 4. Per germline, CDR1 SGHVS and CDR2 FNYEAQ. The CDR3 loop spans 14 amino acids. The chain links TRBV7-6 to TRBJ2-7, with TRBD1 matching 8 bases. This clonotype originated in a woman aged 50 to 60 with HIV. Material: unsorted PBMCs, obtained around 5.2 years after starting antiretroviral therapy. This CDR3 reads CASSHRGSSYEQYF. In DNA form, the CDR3 reads TGTGCCAGCAGTCACAGGGGGAGCTCCTACGAGCAGTACTTC.